This TCR beta chain was sequenced for a study of radiation and T cells in renal cell carcinoma. Time point defined: blood 4 weeks post-SBRT, at nephrectomy. Treatment defined: 15 Gy SBRT to primary tumor, nephrectomy 4 weeks later. The CDR3 runs 13 residues. V was clipped by 9 bases and J by 2 bases; unmatched bases: 4. Germline values: CDR1 LNHDA, CDR2 SQIVND (reference sequence). Clones were sequenced by immunoSEQ multiplex PCR, and TCRdb holds only the in-frame ones, with some missing. The sample has 30,000 to 40,000 clones, about 85% seen once. Sequencing was performed on blood, taken from a patient whose treatment included radiotherapy and nephrectomy. The sequence came from a man aged 60-69 years with renal cell carcinoma. The chain links TRBV19 to TRBJ2-3, with 8 bases that match TRBD2. The CDR3 is CASLAGDTDTQYF. CDR3 DNA: TGTGCCAGCCTAGCGGGTGACACAGATACGCAGTATTTT. The complete variable domain, with remaining parts taken from reference TRBV19 and TRBJ2-3, reads DGGITQSPKYLFRKEGQNVTLSCEQNLNHDAMYWYRQDPGQGLRLIYYSQIVNDFQKGDIAEGYSVSREKKESFPLTVTSAQKNPTAFYLCASLAGDTDTQYFGPGTRLTVL.